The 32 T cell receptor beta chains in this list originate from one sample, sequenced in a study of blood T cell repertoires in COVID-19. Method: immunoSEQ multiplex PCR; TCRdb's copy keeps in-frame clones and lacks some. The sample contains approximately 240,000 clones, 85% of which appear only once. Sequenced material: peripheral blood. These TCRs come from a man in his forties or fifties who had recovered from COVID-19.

CDR3 in amino acids: CASSYNTGFGAFF. CDR3 DNA sequence: TGTGCCAGCAGCTATAATACGGGGTTCGGGGCTTTCTTT. The chain combines TRBV28 with TRBJ1-1; no clear D. With 6 bases removed from V and 11 bases from J, the gap between germline ends came to 19 bases. The CDR3 loop spans 13 amino acids. Germline-derived CDR1 and CDR2 are MDHEN and SYDVKM.

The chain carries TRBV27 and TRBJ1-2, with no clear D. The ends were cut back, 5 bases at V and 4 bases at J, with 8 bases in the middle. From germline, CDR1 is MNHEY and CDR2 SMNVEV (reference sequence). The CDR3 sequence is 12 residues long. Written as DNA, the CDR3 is TGTGCCAGCAGTCCCGGAGGCTATGGCTACACCTTC. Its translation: CASSPGGYGYTF.

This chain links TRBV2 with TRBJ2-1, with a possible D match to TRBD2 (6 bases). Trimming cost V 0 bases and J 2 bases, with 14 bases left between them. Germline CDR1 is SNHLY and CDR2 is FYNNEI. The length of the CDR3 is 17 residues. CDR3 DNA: TGTGCCAGCAGTGAAGCGCTTTACGGGACTCCCTACAATGAGCAGTTCTTC. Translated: CASSEALYGTPYNEQFF. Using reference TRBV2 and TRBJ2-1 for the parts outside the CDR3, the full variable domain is EPEVTQTPSHQVTQMGQEVILRCVPISNHLYFYWYRQILGQKVEFLVSFYNNEISEKSEIFDDQFSVERPDGSNFTLKIRSTKLEDSAMYFCASSEALYGTPYNEQFFGPGTRLTVL.

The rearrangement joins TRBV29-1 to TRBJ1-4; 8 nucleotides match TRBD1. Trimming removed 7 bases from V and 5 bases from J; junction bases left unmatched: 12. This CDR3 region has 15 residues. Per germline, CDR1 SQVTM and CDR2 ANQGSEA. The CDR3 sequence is CSAVPGQEGNEKLFF. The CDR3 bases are TGCAGCGCCGTCCCGGGACAGGAGGGGAATGAAAAACTGTTTTTT.

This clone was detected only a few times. CDR3: CASGSGNRSLNEQFF. The CDR3 region has the DNA TGTGCTAGTGGTTCGGGGAACCGTTCACTCAATGAGCAGTTCTTC. The rearrangement uses TRBV12-5 and TRBJ2-1; maybe TRBD2 (5 bases). The CDR3 runs 15 residues. V lost 4 bases, J lost 6 bases, and 16 bases lay in between. CDR1 is LGHNT and CDR2 is FRNRAP in the germline V gene.

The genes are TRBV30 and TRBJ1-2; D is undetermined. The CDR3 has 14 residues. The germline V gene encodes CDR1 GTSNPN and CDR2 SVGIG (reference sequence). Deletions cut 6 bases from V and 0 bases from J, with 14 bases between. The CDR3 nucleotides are TGTGCCTGTCCGGGCCGACTAACTAACTATGGCTACACCTTC. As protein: CACPGRLTNYGYTF. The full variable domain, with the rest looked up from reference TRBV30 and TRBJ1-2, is SQTIHQWPATLVQPVGSPLSLECTVEGTSNPNLYWYRQAAGRGLQLLFYSVGIGQISSEVPQNLSASRPQDRQFILSSKKLLLSDSGFYLCACPGRLTNYGYTFGSGTRLTVV.

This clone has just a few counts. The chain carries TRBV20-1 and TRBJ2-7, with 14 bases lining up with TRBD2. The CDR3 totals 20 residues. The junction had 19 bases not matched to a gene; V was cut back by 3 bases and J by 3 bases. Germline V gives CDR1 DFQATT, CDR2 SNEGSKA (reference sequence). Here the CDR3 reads CSASRRDAGTSGSFVYEQYF. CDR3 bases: TGCAGTGCTAGTCGAAGGGATGCCGGGACTAGCGGGAGTTTCGTCTACGAGCAGTACTTC.

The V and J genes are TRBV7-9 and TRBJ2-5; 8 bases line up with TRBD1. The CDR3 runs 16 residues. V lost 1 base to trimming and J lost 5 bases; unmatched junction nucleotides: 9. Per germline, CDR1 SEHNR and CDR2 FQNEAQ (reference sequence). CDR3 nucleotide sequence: TGTGCCAGCAGCTTAGGGGCAGGGGGCGATTTGGAGACCCAGTACTTC. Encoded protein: CASSLGAGGDLETQYF.

CDR3 nucleotides: TGTGCCAGTAACCAGGGACTAGCGGGATACAATGAGCAGTTCTTC. Encoded protein: CASNQGLAGYNEQFF. V gene TRBV19 combines with J gene TRBJ2-1; TRBD2 agrees at 13 bases. The CDR3 length is 15 residues. V was pared by 7 bases and J by 4 bases, with 4 bases of the junction left unmatched. In germline, CDR1 is LNHDA, CDR2 SQIVND (reference sequence).

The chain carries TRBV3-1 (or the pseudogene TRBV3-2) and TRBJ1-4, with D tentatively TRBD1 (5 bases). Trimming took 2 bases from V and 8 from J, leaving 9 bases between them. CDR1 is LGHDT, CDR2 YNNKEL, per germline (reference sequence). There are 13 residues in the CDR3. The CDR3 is CASSQTGGEKLFF. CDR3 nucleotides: TGTGCCAGCAGCCAAACCGGGGGGGAAAAACTGTTTTTT.

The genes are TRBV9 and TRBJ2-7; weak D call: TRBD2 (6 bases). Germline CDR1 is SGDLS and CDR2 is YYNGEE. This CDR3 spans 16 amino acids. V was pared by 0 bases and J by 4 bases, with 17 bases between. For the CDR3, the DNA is TGTGCCAGCAGCGTAGGTGGGGACTCAGGTCTATACGAGCAGTACTTC. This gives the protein CASSVGGDSGLYEQYF.

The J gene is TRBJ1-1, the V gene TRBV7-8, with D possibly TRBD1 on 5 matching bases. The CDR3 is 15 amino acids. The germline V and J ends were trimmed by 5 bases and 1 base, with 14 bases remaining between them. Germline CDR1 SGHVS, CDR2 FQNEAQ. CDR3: CASSARQIRNTEAFF. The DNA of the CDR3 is TGTGCCAGCAGCGCGAGACAGATCAGGAACACTGAAGCTTTCTTT.

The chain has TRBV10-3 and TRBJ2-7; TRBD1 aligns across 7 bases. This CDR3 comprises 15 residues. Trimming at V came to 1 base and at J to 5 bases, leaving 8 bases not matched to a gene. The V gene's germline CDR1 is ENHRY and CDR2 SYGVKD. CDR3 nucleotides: TGTGCCATCAGTGAGTTAGGTCTACAGGGGAACGAGCAGTACTTC. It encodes CAISELGLQGNEQYF.

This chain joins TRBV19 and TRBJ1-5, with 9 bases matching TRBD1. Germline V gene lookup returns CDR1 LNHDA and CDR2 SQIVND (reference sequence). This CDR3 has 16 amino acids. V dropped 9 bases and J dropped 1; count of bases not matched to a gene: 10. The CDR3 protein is CASTPQGQGSNQPQHF. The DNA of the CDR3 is TGTGCCAGCACTCCTCAGGGACAGGGCAGCAATCAGCCCCAGCATTTT.

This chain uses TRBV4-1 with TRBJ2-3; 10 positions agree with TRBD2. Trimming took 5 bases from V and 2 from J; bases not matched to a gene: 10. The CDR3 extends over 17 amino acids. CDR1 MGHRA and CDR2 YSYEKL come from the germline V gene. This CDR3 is CASSMRWTSGNTDTQYF. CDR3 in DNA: TGCGCCAGCAGCATGCGTTGGACTAGCGGCAACACAGATACGCAGTATTTT.

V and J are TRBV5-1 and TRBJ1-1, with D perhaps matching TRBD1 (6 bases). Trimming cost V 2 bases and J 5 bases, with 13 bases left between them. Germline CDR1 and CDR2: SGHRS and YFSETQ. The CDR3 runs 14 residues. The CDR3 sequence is CASSFRVQGTEAFF. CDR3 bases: TGCGCCAGCAGCTTCCGGGTCCAGGGGACTGAAGCTTTCTTT.

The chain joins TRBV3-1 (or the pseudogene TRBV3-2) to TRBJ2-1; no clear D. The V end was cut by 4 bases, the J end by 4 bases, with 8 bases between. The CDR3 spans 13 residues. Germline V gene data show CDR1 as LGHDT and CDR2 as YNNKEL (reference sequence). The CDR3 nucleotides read TGTGCCAGCAGCCTGGTGAGGTACAATGAGCAGTTCTTC. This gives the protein CASSLVRYNEQFF.

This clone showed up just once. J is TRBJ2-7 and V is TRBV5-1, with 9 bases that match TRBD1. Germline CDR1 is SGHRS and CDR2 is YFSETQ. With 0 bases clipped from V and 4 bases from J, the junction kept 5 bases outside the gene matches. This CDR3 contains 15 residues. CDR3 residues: CASSLATGGWYEQYF. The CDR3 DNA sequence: TGCGCCAGCAGCTTGGCCACAGGGGGCTGGTACGAGCAGTACTTC.

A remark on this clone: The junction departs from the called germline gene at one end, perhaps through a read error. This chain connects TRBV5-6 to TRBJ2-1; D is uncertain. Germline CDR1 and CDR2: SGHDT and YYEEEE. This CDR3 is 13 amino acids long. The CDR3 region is CASTLGSGREQFF. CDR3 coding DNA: TGTGCCAGCACCTTGGGTTCGGGTCGGGAGCAGTTCTTC.

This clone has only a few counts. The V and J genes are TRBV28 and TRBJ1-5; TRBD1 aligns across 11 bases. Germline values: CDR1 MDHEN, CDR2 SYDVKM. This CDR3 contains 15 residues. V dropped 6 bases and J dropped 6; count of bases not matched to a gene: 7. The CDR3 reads CASRWTGGFGQPQHF. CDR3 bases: TGTGCCAGCAGGTGGACAGGGGGCTTTGGTCAGCCCCAGCATTTT.

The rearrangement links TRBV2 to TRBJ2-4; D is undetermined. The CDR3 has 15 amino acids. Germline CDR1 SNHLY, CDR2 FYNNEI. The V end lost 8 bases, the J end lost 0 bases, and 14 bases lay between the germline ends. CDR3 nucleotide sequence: TGTGCCAGCGTCAGCAGTCGACTAGCCAAAAACATTCAGTACTTC. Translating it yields CASVSSRLAKNIQYF.

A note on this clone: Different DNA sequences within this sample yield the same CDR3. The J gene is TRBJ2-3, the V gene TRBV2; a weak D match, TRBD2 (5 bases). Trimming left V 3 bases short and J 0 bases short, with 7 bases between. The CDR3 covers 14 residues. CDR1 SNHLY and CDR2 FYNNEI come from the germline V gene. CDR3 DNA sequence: TGTGCCAGCAGTGACGGACTGAGCACAGATACGCAGTATTTT. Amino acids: CASSDGLSTDTQYF.

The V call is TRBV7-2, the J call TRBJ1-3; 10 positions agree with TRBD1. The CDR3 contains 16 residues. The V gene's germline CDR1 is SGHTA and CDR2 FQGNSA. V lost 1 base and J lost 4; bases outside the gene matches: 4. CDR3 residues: CASSLGQGAGGNTIYF. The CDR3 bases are TGTGCCAGCAGCTTAGGACAGGGGGCGGGAGGAAACACCATATATTTT.

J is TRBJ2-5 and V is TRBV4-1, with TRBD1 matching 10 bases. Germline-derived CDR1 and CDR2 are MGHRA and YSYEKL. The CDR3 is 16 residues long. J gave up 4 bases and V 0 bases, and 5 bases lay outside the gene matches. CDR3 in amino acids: CASSQDGTGVLETQYF. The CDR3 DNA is TGCGCCAGCAGCCAAGATGGGACAGGGGTCTTAGAGACCCAGTACTTC.

CDR3: CSVEGGTGMNTEAFF. CDR3 nucleotide sequence: TGCAGCGTTGAAGGGGGGACAGGGATGAACACTGAAGCTTTCTTT. V and J are TRBV29-1 and TRBJ1-1; TRBD1 matches at 9 bases. The CDR3 contains 15 residues. V gave up 1 base and J gave up 0 bases; unmatched junction bases: 3. CDR1 is SQVTM, CDR2 ANQGSEA, per germline. Looking up the rest from reference TRBV29-1 and TRBJ1-1 gives the full variable domain: SAVISQKPSRDICQRGTSLTIQCQVDSQVTMMFWYRQQPGQSLTLIATANQGSEATYESGFVIDKFPISRPNLTFSTLTVSNMSPEDSSIYLCSVEGGTGMNTEAFFGQGTRLTVV.

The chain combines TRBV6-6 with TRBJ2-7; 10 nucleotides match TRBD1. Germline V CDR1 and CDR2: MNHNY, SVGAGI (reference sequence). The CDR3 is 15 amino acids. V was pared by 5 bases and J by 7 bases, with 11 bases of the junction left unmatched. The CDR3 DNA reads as TGTGCCAGCAGTCCGATGGAGACAGGGGGCGGAGAGCAGTACTTC. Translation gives CASSPMETGGGEQYF.

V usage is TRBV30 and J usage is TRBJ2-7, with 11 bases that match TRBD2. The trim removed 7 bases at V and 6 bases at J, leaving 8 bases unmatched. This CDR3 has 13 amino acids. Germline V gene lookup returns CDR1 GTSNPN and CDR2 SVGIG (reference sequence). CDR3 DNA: TGTGCCTCACGGACTAGCGGGTGGGGCGAGCAGTACTTC. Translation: CASRTSGWGEQYF.

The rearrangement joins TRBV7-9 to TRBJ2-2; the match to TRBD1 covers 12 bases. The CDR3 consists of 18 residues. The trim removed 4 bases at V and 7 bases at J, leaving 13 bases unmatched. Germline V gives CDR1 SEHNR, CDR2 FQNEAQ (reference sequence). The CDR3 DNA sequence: TGTGCCAGCAGCTCCGTCCCGGGACAGGGGGCACGTGGCGGGGAGCTGTTTTTT. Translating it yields CASSSVPGQGARGGELFF. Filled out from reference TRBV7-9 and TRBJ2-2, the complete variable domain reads DTGVSQNPRHKITKRGQNVTFRCDPISEHNRLYWYRQTLGQGPEFLTYFQNEAQLEKSRLLSDRFSAERPKGSFSTLEIQRTEQGDSAMYLCASSSVPGQGARGGELFFGEGSRLTVL.

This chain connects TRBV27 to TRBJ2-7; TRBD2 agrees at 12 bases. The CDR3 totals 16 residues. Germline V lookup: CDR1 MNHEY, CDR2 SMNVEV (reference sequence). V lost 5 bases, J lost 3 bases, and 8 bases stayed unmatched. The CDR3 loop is CASSPPGLAGSYEQYF. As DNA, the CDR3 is TGTGCCAGCAGTCCCCCAGGACTAGCGGGAAGCTACGAGCAGTACTTC.

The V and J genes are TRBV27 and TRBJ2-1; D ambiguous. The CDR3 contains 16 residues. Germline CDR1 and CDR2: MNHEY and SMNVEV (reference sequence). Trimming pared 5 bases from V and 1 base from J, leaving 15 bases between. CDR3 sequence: CASSPAGSPSYNEQFF. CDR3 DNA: TGTGCCAGCAGTCCCGCCGGTAGCCCATCCTACAATGAGCAGTTCTTC.

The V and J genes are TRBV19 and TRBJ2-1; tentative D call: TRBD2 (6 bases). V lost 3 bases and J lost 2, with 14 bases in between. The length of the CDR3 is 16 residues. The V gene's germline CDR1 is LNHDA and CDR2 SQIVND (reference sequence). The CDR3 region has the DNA TGTGCCAGTAGTATTATGGGCGGGATACCCTACAATGAGCAGTTCTTC. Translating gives CASSIMGGIPYNEQFF.

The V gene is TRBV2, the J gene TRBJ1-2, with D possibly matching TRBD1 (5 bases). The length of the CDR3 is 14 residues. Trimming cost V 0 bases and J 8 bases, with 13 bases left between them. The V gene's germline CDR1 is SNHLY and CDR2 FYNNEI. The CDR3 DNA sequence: TGTGCCAGCAGTGAAGCGCCCCAGGGTAGGGGCTACACCTTC. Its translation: CASSEAPQGRGYTF.